This T cell receptor (beta chain) was documented in a study of T cell repertoires in cytomegalovirus infection (dated by TCRdb to the late 2010s). Broadly, across the study: Alongside well-studied HLA-B-restricted epitopes, the peptide stimulations were aimed at recently identified HLA-C-restricted CMV epitopes, whose presentation resists viral immunomodulation. Donor HLA type was relevant to the analysis, as public TCR beta signatures indicated carriage of CMV infection together with the matching HLA type.

Regarding this clonotype: Its specific antigen is unknown. No much larger clonotype is one base removed from it; base qualities were not supplied.

Sequencing took place on an Illumina HiSeq 1500. The public reads were reanalyzed by TCRdb: fastp trimming at Q25, MiXCR alignment, in-frame beta chains only. Records with the same CDR3 protein are collapsed into one entry carrying the most frequent genes and DNA. This sample comprises roughly 570,000 distinct CDR3 sequences, 40% of them detected only once. The leading ten clones occupy more than 40% of the sample. Results and caveats for the whole study, not just this receptor: The ex vivo response was dominated by HLA-C-restricted CMV-specific TCR beta clonotypes, which also provided the single most frequent clonotype in two of eight donors. In both this cohort and an independent roughly 360-donor cohort, the cumulative frequency of public TCR beta family members distinguished carriers of CMV infection plus the relevant HLA type.

The treatment or condition label, read with the paper, signifies: in vitro stimulation with specific CMV peptide epitopes to enrich CMV-specific T cells. The CDR3 measures 15 amino acids from cysteine to phenylalanine. Of all the DNA, just the CDR3 is kept, 45 bases in frame from base 1. CDR1 and CDR2 are read off the germline V gene as SGHTA and FQGNSA. V is reduced by 5 bases and J by 4 bases, leaving a spacing of 14 bases between them. This receptor was taken from a human donor in good health (CMV status not recorded). Some clones in this sample may be carry-over from other donors' samples. Recombination connected TRBV7-2 to TRBJ2-2; the D region is possibly TRBD1 or TRBD2, each matching across 5 bases. The sequencing used cultured PBMCs, collected from culture after CMV antigen stimulation. The DNA sequence follows: TGTGCCAGCAGCCATCCGGGACGGGGCACCGGGGAGCTGTTTTTT. It translates to CASSHPGRGTGELFF.